The next 2 T cell receptor beta chains were all read from a single sample in a study of blood T cell repertoires in COVID-19. Profiled with immunoSEQ multiplex PCR; TCRdb holds only in-frame clones, not every one. The sample has 110,000 to 150,000 clones; 80% are singletons. Material: peripheral blood. Every receptor here comes from a man between 65 and 80 years old who had recovered from COVID-19.

The genes are TRBV27 and TRBJ2-5; TRBD1 matches at 8 bases. This CDR3 contains 15 residues. The junction had 7 bases not matched to a gene; V was cut back by 6 bases and J by 1 base. The V gene's germline CDR1 is MNHEY and CDR2 SMNVEV (reference sequence). The CDR3 nucleotides are TGTGCCAGCAGACTAAATACAGGGGGCCAAGAGACCCAGTACTTC. Translation: CASRLNTGGQETQYF.

This clone showed up just a few times. The CDR3 reads CASSEWVRGEQFF. The CDR3 DNA follows: TGTGCCAGCAGTGAATGGGTCAGGGGAGAGCAGTTCTTC. The chain employs TRBV6-1 and TRBJ2-1, with D possibly matching TRBD1 (6 bases). Per the germline V gene, CDR1 is MNHNS and CDR2 is SASEGT. V was pared by 2 bases and J by 10 bases, with 12 bases between. The CDR3 runs 13 residues.